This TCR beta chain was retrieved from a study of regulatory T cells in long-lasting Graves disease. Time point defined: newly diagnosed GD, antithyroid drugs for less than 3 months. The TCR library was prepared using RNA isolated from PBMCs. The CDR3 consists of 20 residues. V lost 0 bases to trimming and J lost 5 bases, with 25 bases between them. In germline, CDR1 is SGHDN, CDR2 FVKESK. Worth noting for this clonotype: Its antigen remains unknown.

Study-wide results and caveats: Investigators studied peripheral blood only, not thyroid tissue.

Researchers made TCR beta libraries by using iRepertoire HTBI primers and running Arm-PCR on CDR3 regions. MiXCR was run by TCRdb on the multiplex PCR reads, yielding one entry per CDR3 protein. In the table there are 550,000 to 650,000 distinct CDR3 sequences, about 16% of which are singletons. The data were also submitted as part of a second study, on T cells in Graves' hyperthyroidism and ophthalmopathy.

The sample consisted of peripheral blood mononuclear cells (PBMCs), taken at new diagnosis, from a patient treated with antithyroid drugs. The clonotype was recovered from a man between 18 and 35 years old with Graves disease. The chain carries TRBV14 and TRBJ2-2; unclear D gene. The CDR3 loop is CASSQELLVWPEKGTGELFF. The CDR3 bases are TGTGCCAGCAGCCAAGAGTTATTGGTCTGGCCGGAAAAAGGAACCGGGGAGCTGTTTTTT.